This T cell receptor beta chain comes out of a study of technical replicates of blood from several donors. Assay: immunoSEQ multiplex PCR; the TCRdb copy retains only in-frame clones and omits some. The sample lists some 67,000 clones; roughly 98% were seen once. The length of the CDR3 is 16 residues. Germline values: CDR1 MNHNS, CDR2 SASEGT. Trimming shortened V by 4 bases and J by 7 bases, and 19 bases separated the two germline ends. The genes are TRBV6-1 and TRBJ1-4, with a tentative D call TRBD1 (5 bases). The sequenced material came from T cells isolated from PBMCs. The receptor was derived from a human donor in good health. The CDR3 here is CASSVISFLGGEKLFF. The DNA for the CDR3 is TGTGCCAGCAGTGTGATCTCTTTCCTGGGGGGTGAAAAACTGTTTTTT.